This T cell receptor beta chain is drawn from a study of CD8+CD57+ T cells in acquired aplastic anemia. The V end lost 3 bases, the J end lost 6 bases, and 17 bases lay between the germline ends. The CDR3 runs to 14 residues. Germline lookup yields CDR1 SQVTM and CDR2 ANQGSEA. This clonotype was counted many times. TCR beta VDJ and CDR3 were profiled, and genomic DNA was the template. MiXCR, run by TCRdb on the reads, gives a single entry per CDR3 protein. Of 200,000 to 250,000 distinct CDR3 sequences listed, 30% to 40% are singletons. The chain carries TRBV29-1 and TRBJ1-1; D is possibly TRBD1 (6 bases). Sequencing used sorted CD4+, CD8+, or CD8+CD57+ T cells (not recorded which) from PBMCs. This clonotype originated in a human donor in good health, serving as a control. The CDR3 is CSVDKGGGGSEAFF. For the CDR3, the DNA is TGCAGCGTTGACAAGGGGGGAGGAGGGTCTGAAGCTTTCTTT.